This TCR beta chain is drawn from a study of cytomegalovirus exposure and HLA in healthy donors. Study outcomes and limitations: Productive rates of about 90% or about 30% were seen for most TCR beta V segments in an earlier analysis.

V lost 8 bases, J lost 3 bases, and 8 bases stayed unmatched. Germline V gene data show CDR1 as SNHLY and CDR2 as FYNNEI. The CDR3 covers 14 residues. There are a few counts of this clone. Its antigen is as yet unknown. The PCR had 60 Vbeta and 13 Jbeta primers. Original processing notes: It was a later analysis that counted roughly 79 million unique TCR beta chains, of which approximately 11 million were shared. TCRdb's copy holds only in-frame clones and misses some; the assay was immunoSEQ multiplex PCR. V and J calls and clone size are those listed in that table; D and trimming were worked out from the DNA. The sample lists some 110,000 clones, around 75% occurring once.

The V gene is TRBV2, the J gene TRBJ1-1; TRBD1 matches 8 bases. The receptor was derived from a man aged 55 to 70 in good health and CMV-seropositive. Input material: PBMCs. As DNA, the CDR3 is TGTGCCAGCGGGGAGCAGGGGGCTGACACTGAAGCTTTCTTT. Translated: CASGEQGADTEAFF. The complete variable domain, with remaining parts taken from reference TRBV2 and TRBJ1-1, reads EPEVTQTPSHQVTQMGQEVILRCVPISNHLYFYWYRQILGQKVEFLVSFYNNEISEKSEIFDDQFSVERPDGSNFTLKIRSTKLEDSAMYFCASGEQGADTEAFFGQGTRLTVV.